This section outlines one T cell receptor beta chain sequence together with its context. TCRdb keeps only in-frame clones here, not all; method: immunoSEQ multiplex PCR. The sample consists of roughly 190,000 clones, 80% to 90% of them appearing once. The sample originates from a study of blood T cell repertoires in COVID-19. Overall study: Sources were T cells, B-cell-depleted T cells, or PBMCs; the material itself was cDNA or gDNA.

The trim removed 4 bases at V and 0 bases at J, leaving 5 bases unmatched. The CDR3 runs to 15 residues. The germline CDR1 and CDR2 sequences are LGHNA and YSLEER. This sequence was found in a man aged 50 to 59 with active or convalescent COVID-19. The gene calls are TRBV4-3 and TRBJ2-7; 8 bases agree with TRBD1. The sequenced sample was peripheral blood. CDR3 sequence (DNA): TGCGCCAGCAGCCGAGACAGGGGCCTCTCCTACGAGCAGTACTTC. Translation: CASSRDRGLSYEQYF.